Listed below are T cell receptor beta chains from one sample, sequenced in a study of blood T cell repertoires in COVID-19. TCRdb's copy holds only in-frame clones and misses some; the assay was immunoSEQ multiplex PCR. The data contain about 150,000 clones, about 85% of them singletons. The source material was peripheral blood. These receptors were obtained from a woman aged 55-75 years with COVID-19, enrolled during active disease. The CDR3 runs from the conserved cysteine through the conserved F or W. The D gene is left open where the match is weak. Size tells how often a clone was seen (once, few, many) or the class of an expanded clone, and some rows leave it out.

length	V	D	size	J	CDR3	DNA
14	TRBV5-1	TRBD2	-	TRBJ2-1	CASSLTSGNNEQFF	TGCGCCAGCAGCTTAACTAGCGGGAACAATGAGCAGTTCTTC
16	TRBV19	-	-	TRBJ1-3	CASSPLGDTRGNTIYF	TGTGCCAGTAGTCCACTTGGGGACACTAGAGGAAACACCATATATTTT
18	TRBV3-1/TRBV3-2	TRBD2	-	TRBJ2-5	CASSQEGLAGGIQETQYF	TGTGCCAGCAGCCAAGAAGGACTAGCGGGAGGGATACAAGAGACCCAGTACTTC
17	TRBV7-8	-	-	TRBJ1-5	CASSLGIGPTANQPQHF	TGTGCCAGCAGCTTAGGAATTGGACCGACAGCTAATCAGCCCCAGCATTTT
11	TRBV18	-	once	TRBJ2-5	CASSRVETQYF	TGTGCCAGCTCACGAGTAGAGACCCAGTACTTC
16	TRBV6-6	-	-	TRBJ1-1	CASSYSIDSPNTEAFF	TGTGCCAGCAGTTACTCGATCGACAGCCCGAACACTGAAGCTTTCTTT
15	TRBV20-1	TRBD1	-	TRBJ2-2	CSASRTGAVTGELFF	TGCAGTGCTAGTAGGACAGGGGCGGTCACCGGGGAGCTGTTTTTT
13	TRBV30	-	-	TRBJ1-6	CAWKDYTNSPLHF	TGTGCCTGGAAGGACTATACAAATTCACCCCTCCACTTT
13	TRBV27	TRBD1	once	TRBJ1-2	CASSGSTGEGYTF	TGTGCCAGCAGTGGGTCGACAGGGGAAGGCTACACCTTC
14	TRBV7-9	-	-	TRBJ1-1	CASSPRDGNTEAFF	TGTGCCAGCAGCCCGCGGGACGGGAACACTGAAGCTTTCTTT
15	TRBV7-3	TRBD1	-	TRBJ2-1	CASSSLTGVGNEQFF	TGTGCCAGCAGCTCACTGACAGGGGTAGGCAATGAGCAGTTCTTC
14	TRBV11-3	TRBD2	-	TRBJ2-1	CASSRSGSYNEQFF	TGTGCCAGCAGCCGGAGCGGGAGCTACAATGAGCAGTTCTTC
17	TRBV9	TRBD1	-	TRBJ2-3	CASSPAGQGAATDTQYF	TGTGCCAGCAGCCCCGCAGGACAGGGGGCAGCCACAGATACGCAGTATTTT
16	TRBV19	TRBD2	-	TRBJ2-6	CASRSAGVSGANVLTF	TGTGCCAGTAGAAGTGCGGGGGTATCCGGGGCCAACGTCCTGACTTTC
13	TRBV5-1	-	-	TRBJ2-2	CASSQIASGELFF	TGCGCCAGCAGCCAGATAGCGTCCGGGGAGCTGTTTTTT
16	TRBV25-1	TRBD1	-	TRBJ1-2	CASSEPGQGGNYGYTF	TGTGCCAGCAGTGAACCCGGACAGGGAGGGAACTATGGCTACACCTTC
15	TRBV5-1	-	-	TRBJ1-2	CASSLGRGPNYGYTF	TGCGCCAGCAGCTTAGGGCGAGGGCCTAACTATGGCTACACCTTC
15	TRBV9	-	-	TRBJ1-1	CASSLYDKEGTEAFF	TGTGCCAGCAGCTTATACGACAAGGAGGGGACTGAAGCTTTCTTT
13	TRBV6-5	-	-	TRBJ1-5	CASSINSNQPQHF	TGTGCCAGCAGTATCAATAGCAATCAGCCCCAGCATTTT
15	TRBV19	-	-	TRBJ2-3	CASSIRQTGADTQYF	TGTGCCAGTAGTATCAGGCAGACGGGAGCCGATACGCAGTATTTT
15	TRBV7-3	-	-	TRBJ2-2	CASSLNSRGTGELFF	TGTGCCAGCAGCCTAAATAGCAGGGGAACCGGGGAGCTGTTTTTT
15	TRBV6-6	TRBD2	-	TRBJ2-1	CASRPGLAGRNEQFF	TGTGCCAGCAGACCTGGACTAGCGGGACGCAATGAGCAGTTCTTC
16	TRBV9	-	-	TRBJ2-1	CASSAQSGGPYNEQFF	TGTGCCAGCAGCGCCCAGAGTGGGGGCCCCTACAATGAGCAGTTCTTC
12	TRBV29-1	TRBD1	-	TRBJ1-2	CSAGGQGYGYTF	TGCAGCGCTGGGGGACAGGGCTATGGCTACACCTTC
14	TRBV19	TRBD1	-	TRBJ1-1	CASTRPDRDTEAFF	TGTGCCAGTACCCGTCCGGACAGGGACACTGAAGCTTTCTTT
15	TRBV5-1	TRBD2	few	TRBJ2-2	CASSFAGGPDGELFF	TGCGCCAGCAGCTTCGCGGGAGGGCCGGACGGGGAGCTGTTTTTT
17	TRBV7-9	-	once	TRBJ2-3	CASSLGPWQSSTDTQYF	TGTGCCAGCAGCTTAGGCCCGTGGCAGTCTTCCACAGATACGCAGTATTTT
15	TRBV14	-	-	TRBJ1-1	CASSRVGGMNTEAFF	TGTGCCAGCAGCCGGGTTGGCGGAATGAACACTGAAGCTTTCTTT
14	TRBV5-1	TRBD1	-	TRBJ1-1	CASSPTGGGTEAFF	TGCGCCAGCAGCCCTACAGGGGGGGGCACTGAAGCTTTCTTT
14	TRBV5-6	-	-	TRBJ1-5	CASSLTVSNQPQHF	TGTGCCAGCAGCTTGACAGTTAGCAATCAGCCCCAGCATTTT
15	TRBV6-5	TRBD1	-	TRBJ2-3	CASRLNQGALDTQYF	TGTGCCAGCAGACTAAATCAGGGGGCCCTGGATACGCAGTATTTT
14	TRBV5-1	TRBD1	-	TRBJ1-2	CASSTDRGSYGYTF	TGCGCCAGCAGCACCGACAGGGGATCCTATGGCTACACCTTC
13	TRBV25-1	TRBD1	once	TRBJ1-2	CASTNDRGHGYTF	TGTGCCAGCACTAACGACAGGGGGCATGGCTACACCTTC
15	TRBV2	-	once	TRBJ1-1	CASAGTGLMNTEAFF	TGTGCCAGCGCTGGGACTGGCCTAATGAACACTGAAGCTTTCTTT
12	TRBV27	TRBD1	-	TRBJ1-1	CASSHGQGKAFF	TGTGCCAGCAGTCATGGACAGGGGAAAGCTTTCTTT
14	TRBV19	TRBD2	-	TRBJ2-1	CASSPSGGPGEQFF	TGTGCCAGTAGTCCGTCGGGGGGGCCCGGTGAGCAGTTCTTC
15	TRBV19	-	-	TRBJ2-2	CASSNSRANTGELFF	TGTGCCAGTAGCAACAGCCGTGCGAACACCGGGGAGCTGTTTTTT
18	TRBV6-2/TRBV6-3	TRBD1	-	TRBJ2-3	CASSSPRLATWDRDTQYF	TGTGCCAGCAGTTCACCCCGCTTGGCCACGTGGGACAGAGATACGCAGTATTTT
17	TRBV18	-	-	TRBJ2-6	CASSPDGLGSGANVLTF	TGTGCCAGCTCACCAGACGGACTGGGCTCTGGGGCCAACGTCCTGACTTTC
15	TRBV24-1	TRBD1	-	TRBJ1-2	CATSDRTGGNYGYTF	TGTGCCACCAGTGATCGGACAGGGGGAAACTATGGCTACACCTTC